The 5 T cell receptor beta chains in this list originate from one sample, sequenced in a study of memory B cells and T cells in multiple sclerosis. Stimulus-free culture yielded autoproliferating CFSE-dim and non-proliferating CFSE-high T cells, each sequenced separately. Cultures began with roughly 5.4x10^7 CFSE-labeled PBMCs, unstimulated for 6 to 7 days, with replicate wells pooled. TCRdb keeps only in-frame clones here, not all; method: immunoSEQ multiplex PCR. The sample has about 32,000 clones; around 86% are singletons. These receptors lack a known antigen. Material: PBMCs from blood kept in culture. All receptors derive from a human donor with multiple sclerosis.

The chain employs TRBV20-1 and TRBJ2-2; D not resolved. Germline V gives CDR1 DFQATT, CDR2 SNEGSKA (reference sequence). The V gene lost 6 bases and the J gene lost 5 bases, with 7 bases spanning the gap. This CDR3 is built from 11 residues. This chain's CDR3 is CSARGTGELFF. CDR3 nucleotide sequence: TGCAGTGCACGCGGAACCGGGGAGCTGTTTTTT.

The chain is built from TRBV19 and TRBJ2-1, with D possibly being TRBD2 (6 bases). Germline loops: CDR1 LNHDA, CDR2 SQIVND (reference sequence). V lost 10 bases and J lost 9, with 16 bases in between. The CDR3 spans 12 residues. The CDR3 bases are TGTGCCACCGGGACTCCTCCTTTTGAGCAGTTCTTC. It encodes CATGTPPFEQFF.

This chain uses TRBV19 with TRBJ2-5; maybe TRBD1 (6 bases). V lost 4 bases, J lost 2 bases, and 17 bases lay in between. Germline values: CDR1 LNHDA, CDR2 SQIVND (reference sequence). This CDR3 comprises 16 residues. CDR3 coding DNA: TGTGCCAGTAGTACCCCGGCAGGGGTACAACAAGAGACCCAGTACTTC. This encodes CASSTPAGVQQETQYF.

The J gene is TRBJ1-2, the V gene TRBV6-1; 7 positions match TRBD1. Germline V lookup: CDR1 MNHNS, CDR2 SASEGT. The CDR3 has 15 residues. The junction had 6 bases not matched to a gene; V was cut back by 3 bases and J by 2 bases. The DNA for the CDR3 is TGTGCCAGCAGTGAGGGGACAGTGCTGAACTATGGCTACACCTTC. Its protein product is CASSEGTVLNYGYTF.

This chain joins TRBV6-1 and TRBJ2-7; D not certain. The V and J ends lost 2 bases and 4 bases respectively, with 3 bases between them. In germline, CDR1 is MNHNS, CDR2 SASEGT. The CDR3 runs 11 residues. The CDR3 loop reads CASSEMYEQYF. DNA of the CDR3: TGTGCCAGCAGTGAAATGTACGAGCAGTACTTC.